The rows below give T cell receptor beta chains drawn from one sample of a study of human T cells and chemical hapten exposure. Each CDR3 protein gets one entry after TCRdb re-called the RACE reads with MiXCR. The sample shows about 28,000 distinct CDR3 sequences, about 7.7% of them seen only once. The material sequenced was whole blood. The receptors come from a human donor in good health. Some clones in this sample may be carry-over from other donors' samples. Each CDR3 is given with its conserved first and last residue.

J	V	CDR3
TRBJ2-1	TRBV7-2	CASSSQRGGTYNEQFF
TRBJ1-2	TRBV20-1	CSASLAGDLFYGYTF
TRBJ2-3	TRBV27	CASSLRGPTSGASTDTQYF
TRBJ1-6	TRBV12-3/TRBV12-4	CASSFGVGSSPLHF
TRBJ2-5	TRBV29-1	CSGKQGEETQYF
TRBJ2-7	TRBV20-1	CSAESRTATYEQYF
TRBJ2-3	TRBV7-9	CASSPQRLHREGRDTQYF
TRBJ1-5	TRBV12-3/TRBV12-4	CASSTGDNQPQHF
TRBJ1-2	TRBV27	CASTLTGCYGYTF
TRBJ2-7	TRBV7-2	CASRQGTYEQYF
TRBJ2-3	TRBV12-3/TRBV12-4	CASSFKRGYTDTQYF
TRBJ2-3	TRBV5-1	CASSLYPGQGLDTQYF
TRBJ2-7	TRBV10-3	CAIRRTGGSYEQYF
TRBJ2-1	TRBV19	CASSISLDLGEQFF
TRBJ2-1	TRBV15	CATSKRSGGNYNEQFF
TRBJ2-3	TRBV13	CASSPAFSGSNTDTQYF
TRBJ2-3	TRBV6-1	CALGEAGTQYF
TRBJ1-3	TRBV6-5	CASSYSKWGSGNTIYF
TRBJ2-2	TRBV24-1	CATSGSGGTGELFF
TRBJ1-5	TRBV29-1	CSVSWGYDQPQHF
TRBJ2-5	TRBV12-5	CASGTWEQETQYF
TRBJ2-1	TRBV3-1	CASSPYRDSRYNEQFF
TRBJ1-5	TRBV7-6	CASSLDSYQPQHF
TRBJ2-7	TRBV5-4	CASSFGRGEQYF
TRBJ2-4	TRBV7-9	CASSLLGQGMKNIQYF
TRBJ2-2	TRBV28	CASSSLPGTSGNTRELFF
TRBJ2-1	TRBV6-2/TRBV6-3	CASSSIARRDEQFF
TRBJ1-5	TRBV12-3/TRBV12-4	CASSPGGHNQPQHF
TRBJ1-2	TRBV12-3/TRBV12-4	CASSSPGLDYGDTF
TRBJ1-2	TRBV9	CASSVVSGGGYTF
TRBJ1-2	TRBV29-1	CSVERQESYTF
TRBJ1-2	TRBV20-1	CSARETWGYGYTF
TRBJ1-5	TRBV3-1	CASSQGGQPQHF
TRBJ2-1	TRBV7-2	CASSSGRSSYNEQFF
TRBJ1-1	TRBV30	CAWSAVAGVLNTEAFF
TRBJ1-4	TRBV3-1	CASSQRDEKLFF
TRBJ1-1	TRBV2	CAKTRQGNTEAFF
TRBJ2-3	TRBV20-1	CSARDLAGSGTDTQYF
TRBJ2-2	TRBV12-3/TRBV12-4	CASSRTSGGAHTGELFF
TRBJ2-3	TRBV7-8	CASSRSGSTDTQYF
TRBJ2-7	TRBV9	CASSSRTGHAEQYF
TRBJ2-7	TRBV28	CATVGFSYEQYF
TRBJ2-1	TRBV28	CASSYGEQFF
TRBJ2-3	TRBV7-9	CASSSFSGTCTDTQYF
TRBJ2-4	TRBV28	CASSPSLGGGTKNIQYF
TRBJ1-1	TRBV20-1	CSARTQGRSAEAFF
TRBJ2-7	TRBV5-4	CASSFGLGEQYF
TRBJ1-5	TRBV6-2/TRBV6-3	CASSYVSNQPQHF
TRBJ2-3	TRBV5-4	CASSCADTQYF
TRBJ1-4	TRBV5-6	CASSSYQGAINEKLFF
TRBJ2-1	TRBV20-1	CSASGDSYNEQFF
TRBJ1-1	TRBV5-1	CASRQQENTEAFF
TRBJ1-1	TRBV28	CASSFRARGDTEAFF
TRBJ2-2	TRBV5-6	CASSLATTGTNTGELFF
TRBJ1-2	TRBV3-1	CASSQDSTGLEANYGYTF
TRBJ2-1	TRBV29-1	CSGSSGKRNEQFF
TRBJ2-6	TRBV3-1	CASSIGRPGANVLTF
TRBJ2-7	TRBV28	CASSLGGVGEQYF
TRBJ2-3	TRBV27	CASMGCTDTQYF
TRBJ2-3	TRBV7-2	CASSLAKADTQYF